This TCR beta chain is drawn from a study of blood T cell repertoires in COVID-19 (dated by TCRdb to 2020 to 2022). About the study as a whole: Samples from collaborators originated in the United States, Italy and Spain and spanned both the acute and convalescent phases of COVID-19. Where available, HLA class I and class II types were taken from metadata supplied by the sample provider and were not determined by assay-based typing. The sample metadata nearly always contained a de-identified subject ID, COVID-19 status, age in years and sex. Samples were obtained from the ongoing ImmuneRACE study (first 160 participants) and from 1,254 subjects provided by 6 global collaborators. The material from the prospective study consisted of cDNA or gDNA derived from T cells, B-cell-depleted T cells, or PBMCs. The repertoires were released in a freely available public database meant as a resource for research on the immune response to SARS-CoV-2. The dataset comprised deeply sampled blood TCRbeta repertoires from subjects exposed to, actively infected with, or recovered from COVID-19. Broader findings and caveats from the paper: Clinical and demographic metadata were provided uncurated, with the amount varying by source and participant.

Each collaborating institution followed its own protocols to collect whole blood in K2EDTA tubes. For TCRbeta analysis, collaborator samples were shipped as frozen whole blood, as isolated PBMCs, or as DNA extracted from either sample type. TCRbeta CDR3 regions were amplified from genomic DNA by means of the immunoSEQ Assay, a bias-controlled multiplex PCR. The authors' analysis ran thus. The number of nucleated cells in each sample was estimated from the amplification of reference gene primers within the assay. Sequence reads were collapsed and filtered to measure the absolute abundance of every unique TCRbeta CDR3 rearrangement. Productive Simpson clonality was computed per sample as the square root of Simpson's diversity index over productive rearrangements. TCRdb's version of the immuneACCESS table is confined to in-frame rearrangements and falls short of the full clone set. An unresolved V gene accounts for under half of the shortfall where checked; the remainder is of unknown origin. That table is the source of V, J and clone size, and D and trimming were worked out from the DNA. Within this sample are approximately 26,000 clones, with roughly 91% of them counted one time only. The top ten hold less than 5% of the sample.

Comments on this clone: The clone's antigen remains unknown. No base qualities exist here, and no much larger clone lies one base off it.

The junction shows trimming of 1 base on V and 3 bases on J, plus 12 bases between the germline ends. CDR1 and CDR2 are drawn from the germline V gene: MGHRA, YSYEKL. Its CDR3 holds 15 amino acids, cysteine through phenylalanine. Here the CDR3 DNA is all that survives: 45 bases in frame from base 1. Sequencing input: peripheral blood. The V and J segments used are TRBV4-1 and TRBJ1-1, with the D gene not confidently named. This clonotype was sampled from a man in his 70s with active COVID-19. The DNA reads as follows: TGCGCCAGCAGCCAAGGGGAGGGCCGGGACACTGAAGCTTTCTTT. It encodes CASSQGEGRDTEAFF.